Each of the 3 T cell receptor beta chains below was sequenced from the same sample in a study of regulatory T cells in long-lasting Graves disease. Documented time point: newly diagnosed GD, antithyroid drugs for less than 3 months. Scientists built the TCR library using RNA that was extracted from PBMCs. The TCR beta library used iRepertoire HTBI primers with Arm-PCR amplification of CDR3. TCRdb re-called the multiplex PCR reads with MiXCR, one entry per CDR3 protein. Of approximately 390,000 distinct CDR3 sequences in the sample, about 17% were seen once. This same sample was also taken into another study, of T cells in Graves' hyperthyroidism and ophthalmopathy.

Sequencing used peripheral blood mononuclear cells (PBMCs), obtained at new diagnosis, from a patient treated with antithyroid drugs. Receptor source: a woman in her late teens or twenties with Graves disease.

This clonotype was counted ten times or more. The chain joins TRBV12-3 or TRBV12-4 to TRBJ2-3; 7 nucleotides line up with TRBD1. CDR3 length: 13 residues. The J segment lost 4 bases and the V segment lost 5 bases, leaving 3 bases of the junction unmatched. This CDR3 is CASSITGADTQYF. The CDR3 nucleotides are TGTGCCAGCAGTATCACAGGGGCAGATACGCAGTATTTT.

There are many counts of this clonotype. The chain is built from TRBV6-1 and TRBJ1-1; D is ambiguous. Trimming took off 1 base at V and 6 bases at J, with 12 bases between the two ends. In germline, CDR1 is MNHNS, CDR2 SASEGT. This CDR3 has 14 amino acids. CDR3 DNA sequence: TGTGCCAGCAGTGAAGGGGTAGGGCTCGCTGAAGCTTTCTTT. It codes for CASSEGVGLAEAFF.

In its sample, this clonotype was seen many times. The rearrangement links TRBV7-3 to TRBJ2-1, with D perhaps matching TRBD1 or TRBD2 (5 bases each). The CDR3 spans 16 residues. V was clipped by 2 bases and J by 4 bases, with 15 bases between them. The germline V gene encodes CDR1 SGHTA and CDR2 FQGTGA. For the CDR3, the DNA is TGTGCCAGCAGCTTAGGGGCGGGTGCCGTTTACAATGAGCAGTTCTTC. As protein: CASSLGAGAVYNEQFF. Full variable domain (rest looked up from reference TRBV7-3 and TRBJ2-1): GAGVSQTPSNKVTEKGKYVELRCDPISGHTALYWYRQSLGQGPEFLIYFQGTGAADDSGLPNDRFFAVRPEGSVSTLKIQRTERGDSAVYLCASSLGAGAVYNEQFFGPGTRLTVL.